What follows are 2 T cell receptor beta chains derived from one specimen sequenced in a study of blood T cell repertoires in COVID-19. The repertoire was sequenced with immunoSEQ multiplex PCR; TCRdb's copy has only in-frame clones and lacks some. The table includes about 100,000 clones, more than 75% detected once. Input material: peripheral blood. The source is a human donor in a cohort sampled during active COVID-19.

The rearrangement joins TRBV6-2 or TRBV6-3 to TRBJ2-7; 8 bases map to TRBD1. Germline V gene lookup returns CDR1 MNHEY and CDR2 SVGEGT. CDR3 length equals 14 residues. With 6 bases clipped from V and 4 bases from J, the junction kept 8 bases outside the gene matches. DNA of the CDR3: TGTGCCAGCAGCAGACAGGGGCCGTTGTACGAGCAGTACTTC. Its protein is CASSRQGPLYEQYF.

This chain links TRBV28 with TRBJ1-2; D is undetermined. CDR1 and CDR2 from the germline V gene are MDHEN and SYDVKM. The CDR3 runs 13 residues. The V end was cut by 10 bases, the J end by 5 bases, with 17 bases between. The CDR3 region is CAITTPGVYGYTF. CDR3 coding DNA: TGTGCCATTACGACCCCCGGAGTATATGGCTACACCTTC.